A single T cell receptor (beta chain) is shown here with its context. Its antigen remains unknown. Healthy bone marrow donors supplied every sample. The PCR had 60 Vbeta and 13 Jbeta primers. This table comes from immunoSEQ multiplex PCR, and its TCRdb copy is limited to in-frame clones, with some not included. Its table records about 76,000 clones. Trimming removed 3 bases from V and 6 bases from J, with 15 bases in between. This CDR3 spans 14 amino acids. Germline assignment: CDR1 SGHTA and CDR2 FQGNSA. The data are from a study of cytomegalovirus exposure and HLA in healthy donors. General study results and limits: The study flagged some 170 TCR beta chains as cytomegalovirus-associated. Through in vitro validation, three CMV-associated chains were shown to be specific for CMV antigens. Per published reports, the classifier diagnosed cytomegalovirus status with high specificity and sensitivity.

The sample comprised PBMCs. The TCR sequence derives from a woman aged 40-49 years in good health and CMV-seropositive. The genes are TRBV7-2 and TRBJ2-7; D not resolved. CDR3 loop: CASSFDQVGREQYF. The DNA for the CDR3 is TGTGCCAGCAGCTTTGACCAGGTCGGTCGCGAGCAGTACTTC.